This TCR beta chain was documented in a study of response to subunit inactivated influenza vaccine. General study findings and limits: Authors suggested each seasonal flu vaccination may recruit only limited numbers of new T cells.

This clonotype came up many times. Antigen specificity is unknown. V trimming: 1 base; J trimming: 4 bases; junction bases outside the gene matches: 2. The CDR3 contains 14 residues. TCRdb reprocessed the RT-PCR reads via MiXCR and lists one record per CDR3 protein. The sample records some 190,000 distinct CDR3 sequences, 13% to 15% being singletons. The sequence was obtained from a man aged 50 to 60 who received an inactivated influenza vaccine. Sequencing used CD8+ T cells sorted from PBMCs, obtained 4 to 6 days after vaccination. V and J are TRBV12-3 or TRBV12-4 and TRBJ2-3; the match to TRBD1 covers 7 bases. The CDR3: CASSLDRGSDTQYF. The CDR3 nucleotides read TGTGCCAGCAGTTTAGACAGGGGTTCAGATACGCAGTATTTT.